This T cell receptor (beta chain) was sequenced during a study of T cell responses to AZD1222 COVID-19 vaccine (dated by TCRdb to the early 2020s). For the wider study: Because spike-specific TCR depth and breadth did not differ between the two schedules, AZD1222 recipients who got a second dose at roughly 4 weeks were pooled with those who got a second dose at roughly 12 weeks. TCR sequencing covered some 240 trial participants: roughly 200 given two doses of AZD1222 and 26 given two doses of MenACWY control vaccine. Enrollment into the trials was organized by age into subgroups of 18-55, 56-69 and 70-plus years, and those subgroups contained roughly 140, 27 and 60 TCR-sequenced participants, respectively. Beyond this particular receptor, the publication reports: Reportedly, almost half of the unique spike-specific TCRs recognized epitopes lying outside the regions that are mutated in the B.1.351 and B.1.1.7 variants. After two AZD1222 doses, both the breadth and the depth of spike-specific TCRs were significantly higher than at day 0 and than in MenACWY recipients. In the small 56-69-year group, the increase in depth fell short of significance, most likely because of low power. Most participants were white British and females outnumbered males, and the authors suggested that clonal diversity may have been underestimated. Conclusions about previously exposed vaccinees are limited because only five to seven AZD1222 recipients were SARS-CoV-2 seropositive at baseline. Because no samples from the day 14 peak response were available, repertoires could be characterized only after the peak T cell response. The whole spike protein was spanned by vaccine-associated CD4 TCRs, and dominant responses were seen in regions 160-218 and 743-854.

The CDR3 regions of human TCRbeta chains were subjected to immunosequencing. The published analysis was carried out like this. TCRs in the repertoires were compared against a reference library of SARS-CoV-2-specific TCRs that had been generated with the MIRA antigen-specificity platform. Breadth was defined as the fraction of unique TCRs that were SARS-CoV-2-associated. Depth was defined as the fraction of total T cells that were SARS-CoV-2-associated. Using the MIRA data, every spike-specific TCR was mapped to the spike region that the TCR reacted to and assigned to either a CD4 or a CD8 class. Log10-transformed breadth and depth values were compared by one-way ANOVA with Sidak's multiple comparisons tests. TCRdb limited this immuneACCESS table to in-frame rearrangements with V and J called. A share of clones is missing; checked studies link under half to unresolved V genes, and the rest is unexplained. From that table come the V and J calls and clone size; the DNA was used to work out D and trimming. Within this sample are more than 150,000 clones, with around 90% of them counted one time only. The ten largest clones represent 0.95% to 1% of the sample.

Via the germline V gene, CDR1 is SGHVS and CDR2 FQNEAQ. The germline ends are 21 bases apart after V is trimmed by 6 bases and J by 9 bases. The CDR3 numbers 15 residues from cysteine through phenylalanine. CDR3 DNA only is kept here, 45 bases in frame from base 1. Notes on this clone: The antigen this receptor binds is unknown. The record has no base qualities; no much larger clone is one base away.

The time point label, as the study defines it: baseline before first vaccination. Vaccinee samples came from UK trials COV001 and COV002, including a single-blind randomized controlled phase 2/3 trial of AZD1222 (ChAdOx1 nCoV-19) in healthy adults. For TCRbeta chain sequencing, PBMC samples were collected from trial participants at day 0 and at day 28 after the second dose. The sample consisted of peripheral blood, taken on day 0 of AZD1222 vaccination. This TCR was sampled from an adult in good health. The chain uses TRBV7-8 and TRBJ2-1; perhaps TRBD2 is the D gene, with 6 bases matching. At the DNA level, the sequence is TGTGCCAGCAGTATGGGCCCGACTAGTATCTCTGAGCAGTTCTTC. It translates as CASSMGPTSISEQFF.